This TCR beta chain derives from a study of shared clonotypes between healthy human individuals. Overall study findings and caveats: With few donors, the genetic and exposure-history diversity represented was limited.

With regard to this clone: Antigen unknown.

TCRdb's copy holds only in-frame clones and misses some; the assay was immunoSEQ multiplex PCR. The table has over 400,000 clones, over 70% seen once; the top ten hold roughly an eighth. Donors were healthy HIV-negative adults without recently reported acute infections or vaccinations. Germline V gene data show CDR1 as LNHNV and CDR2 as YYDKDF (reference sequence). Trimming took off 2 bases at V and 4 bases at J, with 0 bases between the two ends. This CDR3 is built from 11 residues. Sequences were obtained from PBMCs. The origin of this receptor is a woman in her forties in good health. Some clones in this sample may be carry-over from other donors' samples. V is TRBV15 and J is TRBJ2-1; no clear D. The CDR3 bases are TGTGCCACCAGCAGATACAATGAGCAGTTCTTC. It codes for CATSRYNEQFF.